This is a list of T cell receptor beta chains from one sample in a study of PD-1 blockade in mismatch repair-deficient tumors. The assay was immunoSEQ multiplex PCR, and TCRdb's table has in-frame clones only and misses some. The sample has roughly 15,000 clones; under 90% are singletons. These receptors are not linked to any known antigen. The starting material was cells cultured in vitro, obtained from a patient treated with pembrolizumab. The source of these receptors is an adult with mismatch repair-deficient cancer. Each CDR3 is given with its conserved first and last residue.

j_call v_call cdr3_aa
TRBJ2-1 TRBV28 CASSGGLAGGEQFF
TRBJ2-1 TRBV5-4 CASSRGQGGYNEQFF
TRBJ1-2 TRBV14 CASSQAIRGVYTF
TRBJ2-2 TRBV28 CASSPPGQGWGELFF
TRBJ1-6 TRBV5-6 CASSSGQGRSPLHF
TRBJ2-3 TRBV9 CASSSLAGGTDTQYF
TRBJ1-4 TRBV28 CASSSGATGYEKLFF
TRBJ2-3 TRBV6-1 CASSEPSSGNPDTQYF
TRBJ2-7 TRBV19 CASSIRGTGYEQYF
TRBJ2-3 TRBV5-1 CASSLARLAGDKSTDTQYF
TRBJ1-4 TRBV14 CASSQVQGLNEKLFF
TRBJ1-2 TRBV7-9 CASSLEGMGYTF
TRBJ2-7 TRBV15 CATSREVGKASEQYF
TRBJ1-6 TRBV25-1 CASSDGQWNSPLHF
TRBJ1-2 TRBV5-1 CASSPRQSNYGYTF
TRBJ2-6 TRBV9 CASSAGQGALGANVLTF
TRBJ2-1 TRBV2 CASSDGGDHYNEQFF
TRBJ1-2 TRBV27 CASSPREENYGYTF
TRBJ1-6 TRBV11-2 CASSSRDRGYNSPLHF
TRBJ2-3 TRBV27 CASSWDFSSTDTQYF
TRBJ2-1 TRBV5-1 CASSLVGSGRDNEQFF
TRBJ2-2 TRBV28 CASRRHNTGELFF
TRBJ2-5 TRBV6-5 CASSYFGTGQETQYF
TRBJ1-1 TRBV9 CASSVGLLGREGAFF
TRBJ1-1 TRBV5-8 CASSFMEVLSLSF
TRBJ2-5 TRBV6-6 CASRLGHLQETQYF
TRBJ1-1 TRBV28 CASSLRTAQEAFF
TRBJ1-1 TRBV6-5 CASSGGGFAEAFF
TRBJ1-5 TRBV28 CASSFFRNQPQHF
TRBJ2-3 TRBV5-1 CASSPRTGSTDTQYF
TRBJ2-1 TRBV14 CASSQVAPKYNEQFF
TRBJ1-1 TRBV9 CASSQSGNMNTEAFF
TRBJ1-5 TRBV6-6 CASREDRGNQPQHF
TRBJ1-1 TRBV5-6 CASSLDRLLNTEAFF
TRBJ1-1 TRBV11-3 CASSQRDRETEAFF
TRBJ2-2 TRBV10-3 CAISEHDSLGGELFF
TRBJ1-1 TRBV6-5 CASSAGDRNTEAFF
TRBJ2-5 TRBV10-1 CASSGQGARMETQYF
TRBJ1-1 TRBV10-3 CAISESEGINTEAFF
TRBJ2-1 TRBV19 CASSSSGRWNEQFF
TRBJ1-1 TRBV19 CASSILNMNTEAFF
TRBJ2-5 TRBV28 CASSLSRLAGAGKETQYF
TRBJ1-2 TRBV14 CASSQSVTYGYTF